This TCR beta chain was captured by sequencing in a study of shared clonotypes between healthy human individuals. Study-level findings and limits: Larger richness was generally estimated for naive than memory subsets.

Details on this clone: What it binds is not known.

For every subset, genomic DNA was evenly distributed across several immunoSEQ plates. In the authors' methods: ImmunoSEQ only sent back junction sequences with no quality scores, so filtering was done differently. Profiling relied on immunoSEQ multiplex PCR, and the TCRdb table lists in-frame clones only, not all of them. V, J and clone size derive from that table, while D and trimming were established from the DNA sequence. The sample carries some 1 million clones, 75% recorded once. The V gene's germline CDR1 is SGDLS and CDR2 YYNGEE. This CDR3 region has 15 residues. Trimming shortened V by 4 bases and J by 7 bases, and 18 bases separated the two germline ends. Caucasian adults living in Nashville, Tennessee, provided all samples.

This rearrangement joins TRBV9 to TRBJ2-1, with unresolved D. The sample was memory CD4+ T cells sorted from blood. The subset denotes: CD45RA-negative fraction. This sequence originates from a man aged 18 to 30 in good health. This CDR3 reads CASSIALIAPNEQFF. The CDR3 DNA is TGTGCCAGCAGCATAGCTTTGATTGCCCCAAATGAGCAGTTCTTC.